This T cell receptor (beta chain) appears in the sequencing data of a study of T cell responses to AZD1222 COVID-19 vaccine. About the study: Second doses were pooled across both intervals (about 4 or about 12 weeks). General study findings and limits: The donor cohort was predominantly white British with a female majority, and clonal diversity may have been underestimated. Mapped onto spike, vaccine-associated CD4 TCRs spanned it and were dominant at 160-218 and 743-854.

This CDR3 contains 15 residues. Trimming cost V 1 base and J 2 bases, with 12 bases left between them. Per germline, CDR1 SGDLS and CDR2 YYNGEE. A note on this clone: Its antigen is as yet unknown.

This table comes from immunoSEQ multiplex PCR, and its TCRdb copy is limited to in-frame clones, with some not included. The top ten clones hold more than 5.5% of a sample with about 120,000 clones, roughly 88% of them seen once. The J gene is TRBJ1-2, the V gene TRBV9; no clear D gene. This sequence originates from an adult in good health. Sequencing was performed on peripheral blood, taken on day 0 of AZD1222 vaccination. Written as DNA, the CDR3 is TGTGCCAGCAGCGTAACATCGACAAGGAACTATGGCTACACCTTC. Its protein is CASSVTSTRNYGYTF.